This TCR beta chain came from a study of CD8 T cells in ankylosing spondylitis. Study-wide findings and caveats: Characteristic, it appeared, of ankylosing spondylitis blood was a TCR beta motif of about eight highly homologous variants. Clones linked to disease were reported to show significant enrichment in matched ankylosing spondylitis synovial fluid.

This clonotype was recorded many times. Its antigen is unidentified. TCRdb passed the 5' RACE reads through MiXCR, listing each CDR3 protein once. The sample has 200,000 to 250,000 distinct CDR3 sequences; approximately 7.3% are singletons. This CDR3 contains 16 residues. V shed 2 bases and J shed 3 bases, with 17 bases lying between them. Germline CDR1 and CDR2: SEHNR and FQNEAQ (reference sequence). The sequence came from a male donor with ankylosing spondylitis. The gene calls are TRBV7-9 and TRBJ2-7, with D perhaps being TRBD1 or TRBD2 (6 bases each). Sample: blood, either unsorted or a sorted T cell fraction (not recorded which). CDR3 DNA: TGTGCCAGCAGCTTAATCGGGGGCCCCGGCCGCTACGAGCAGTACTTC. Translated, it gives CASSLIGGPGRYEQYF.